These 3 T cell receptor beta chains came from one sample sequenced in a study of identical twins. TCRdb passed the 5' RACE reads through MiXCR, listing each CDR3 protein once. The repertoire holds about 1.7 million distinct CDR3 sequences, less than 40% seen once, with approximately 0.25% in the top ten. Input material: cord blood. These receptors were obtained from a newborn girl in good health.

Regarding this clonotype: This sequence may be a read error, since a much larger clone differs from it by one base. The gene calls are TRBV6-5 and TRBJ2-1; 9 positions agree with TRBD2. The germline V gene has CDR1 MNHEY and CDR2 SVGAGI. The CDR3 consists of 15 residues. The V gene end was trimmed by 4 bases and the J gene end by 9 bases; junction bases not matched to a gene: 10. In DNA, the CDR3 is TGTGCCAGCAGTTCTACCGGGACTAGCAGCTTTGAGCAGTTCTTC. Its protein product is CASSSTGTSSFEQFF.

This clonotype was counted only a few times. V gene TRBV14 combines with J gene TRBJ2-2, with D hard to call. The CDR3 is 14 amino acids. The V gene lost 2 bases and the J gene lost 3 bases, with 7 bases spanning the gap. Germline V lookup: CDR1 SGHDN, CDR2 FVKESK. CDR3 region: CASSQIPYTGELFF. Here the CDR3 DNA reads TGTGCCAGCAGCCAAATACCTTACACCGGGGAGCTGTTTTTT.

This chain links TRBV21-1 with TRBJ1-5; TRBD1, the D gene given by the table, was not confirmed from the DNA. TRBV21-1 is reported as a pseudogene. CDR3 length: 13 residues. CDR3 in amino acids: CASSKPQGEPQHF. The CDR3 nucleotides are TGTGCCAGCAGCAAACCCCAGGGTGAGCCCCAGCATTTT.